This passage covers 8 T cell receptor beta chains from one sample sequenced in a study of CD8 T cells in Susac syndrome. Reverse transcription of roughly 0.5 to 1 ug RNA was performed with random hexamers. Each CDR3 protein gets one entry after TCRdb re-called the immunoSEQ multiplex PCR reads with MiXCR. The sample comprises 130,000 or so distinct CDR3 sequences, roughly 76% of which are singletons, and roughly 0.5% rests with the top ten. The sequencing input was CD8+ T cells from PBMCs. These receptors were obtained from a human donor with multiple sclerosis.

V and J are TRBV12-3 or TRBV12-4 and TRBJ2-1; 13 bases line up with TRBD2. The CDR3 spans 15 residues. J gave up 9 bases and V 6 bases, and 8 bases lay outside the gene matches. CDR3 bases: TGTGCCAGCAGCCGACTAGCGGGAGGAAGGGTTGAGCAGTTCTTC. Its translation is CASSRLAGGRVEQFF.

The V call is TRBV19, the J call TRBJ2-1, with unresolved D. Trimming cost V 1 base and J 4 bases, with 11 bases left between them. The V gene's germline CDR1 is LNHDA and CDR2 SQIVND (reference sequence). This CDR3 spans 15 amino acids. CDR3 sequence reads: CASSIATEWYNEQFF. The CDR3 DNA reads TGTGCCAGTAGTATAGCGACTGAATGGTACAATGAGCAGTTCTTC.

The chain links TRBV21-1 to TRBJ2-7; the tabulated D call, TRBD1, remains unverified against the DNA. TRBV21-1 counts as a pseudogene. CDR3 length equals 16 residues. The CDR3 protein is CASSKRSPKCRAEQYV. The CDR3 DNA reads TGTGCCAGCAGCAAACGGTCCCCAAAATGCAGGGCGGAGCAGTACGTC.

CDR3 in DNA: TGCAGTGCTAGAGGTGACAGGGAGGAGGGTGTGAACACTGAAGCTTTCTTT. This translates into CSARGDREEGVNTEAFF. The chain carries TRBV20-1 and TRBJ1-1; TRBD1 matches at 7 bases. The V gene's germline CDR1 is DFQATT and CDR2 SNEGSKA (reference sequence). With V trimmed by 1 base and J by 0 bases, 11 bases remained unmatched. This CDR3 comprises 17 residues.

The V and J genes are TRBV5-6 and TRBJ1-1; weak D call: TRBD1 (5 bases). Germline CDR1 and CDR2: SGHDT and YYEEEE. V lost 2 bases and J lost 5, with 13 bases in between. The CDR3 sequence is 14 residues long. The CDR3 bases are TGTGCCAGCAGCTTCCCCGGACACCGAACTGAAGCTTTCTTT. Translated: CASSFPGHRTEAFF.

The rearrangement uses TRBV19 and TRBJ1-3; the D is unclear. CDR3 length equals 15 residues. In germline, CDR1 is LNHDA, CDR2 SQIVND (reference sequence). With 10 bases removed from V and 0 bases from J, the gap between germline ends came to 16 bases. The DNA for the CDR3 is TGTGCCACTTCTCTAGGGATCAGCTCTGGAAACACCATATATTTT. The encoded protein is CATSLGISSGNTIYF.

The rearrangement links TRBV25-1 to TRBJ1-2; D is unclear. This CDR3 has 20 residues. From germline, CDR1 is MGHDK and CDR2 SYGVNS. V was shortened by 4 bases and J by 3 bases, with 30 bases between the two germline ends. CDR3 in DNA: TGTGCCAGCAGTGCTTACCCTGCGAGTGACCTCGCCCCCGAGGACTATGGCTACACCTTC. Translating gives CASSAYPASDLAPEDYGYTF.

The rearrangement uses TRBV20-1 and TRBJ2-1, with no clear D. Germline V gene data show CDR1 as DFQATT and CDR2 as SNEGSKA (reference sequence). The CDR3 consists of 18 residues. Trimming shortened V by 4 bases and J by 4 bases, and 26 bases separated the two germline ends. CDR3 nucleotide sequence: TGCAGTGCTACGGTCACTTACGACCGTCTAGTTCTATACAATGAGCAGTTCTTC. Its translation is CSATVTYDRLVLYNEQFF.